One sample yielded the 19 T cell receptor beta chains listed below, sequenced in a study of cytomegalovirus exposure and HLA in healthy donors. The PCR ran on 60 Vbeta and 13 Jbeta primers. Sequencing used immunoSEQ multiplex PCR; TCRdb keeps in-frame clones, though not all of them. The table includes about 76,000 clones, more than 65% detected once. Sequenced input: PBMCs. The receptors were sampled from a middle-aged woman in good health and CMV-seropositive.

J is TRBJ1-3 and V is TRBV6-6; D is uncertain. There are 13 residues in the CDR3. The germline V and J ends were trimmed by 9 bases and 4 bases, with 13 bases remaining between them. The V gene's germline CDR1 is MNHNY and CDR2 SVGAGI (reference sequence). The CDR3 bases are TGTGCCAGGCTGGCCGCCGGGGGAAACACCATATATTTT. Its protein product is CARLAAGGNTIYF.

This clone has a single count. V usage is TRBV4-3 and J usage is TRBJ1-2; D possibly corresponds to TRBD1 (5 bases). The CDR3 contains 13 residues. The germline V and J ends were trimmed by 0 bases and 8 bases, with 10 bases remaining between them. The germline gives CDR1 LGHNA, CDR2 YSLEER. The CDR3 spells CASSQEGVGGYTF. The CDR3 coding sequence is TGCGCCAGCAGCCAAGAAGGGGTCGGGGGCTACACCTTC.

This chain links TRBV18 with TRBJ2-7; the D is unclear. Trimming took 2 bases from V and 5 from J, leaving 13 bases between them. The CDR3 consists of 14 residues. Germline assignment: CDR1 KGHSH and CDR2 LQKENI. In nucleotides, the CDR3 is TGTGCCAGCTCACCAGGCCAGGCCGGCAACGAGCAGTACTTC. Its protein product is CASSPGQAGNEQYF.

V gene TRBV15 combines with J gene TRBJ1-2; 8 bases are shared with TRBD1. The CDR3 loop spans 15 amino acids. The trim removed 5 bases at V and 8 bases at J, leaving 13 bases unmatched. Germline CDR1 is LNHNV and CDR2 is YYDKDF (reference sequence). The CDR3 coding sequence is TGTGCCACCAGCGGCCGACAGGGGCTCGGGGAGGGCTACACCTTC. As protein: CATSGRQGLGEGYTF. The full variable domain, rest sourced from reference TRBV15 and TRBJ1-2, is DAMVIQNPRYQVTQFGKPVTLSCSQTLNHNVMYWYQQKSSQAPKLLFHYYDKDFNNEADTPDNFQSRRPNTSFCFLDIRSPGLGDTAMYLCATSGRQGLGEGYTFGSGTRLTVV.

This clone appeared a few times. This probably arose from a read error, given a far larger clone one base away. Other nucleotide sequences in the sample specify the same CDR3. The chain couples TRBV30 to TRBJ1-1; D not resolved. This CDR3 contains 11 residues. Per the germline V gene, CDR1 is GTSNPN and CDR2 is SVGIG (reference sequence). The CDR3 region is CSWFFNTEAFF. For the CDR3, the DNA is TGTTCCTGGTTCTTTAACACTGAAGCTTTCTTT.

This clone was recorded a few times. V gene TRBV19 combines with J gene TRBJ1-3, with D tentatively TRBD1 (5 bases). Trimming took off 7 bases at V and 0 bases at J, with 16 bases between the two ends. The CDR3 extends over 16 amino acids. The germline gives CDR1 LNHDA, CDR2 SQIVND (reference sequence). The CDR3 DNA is TGTGCCAGTACCCCGCCTGACAGTACCTCTGGAAACACCATATATTTT. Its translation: CASTPPDSTSGNTIYF. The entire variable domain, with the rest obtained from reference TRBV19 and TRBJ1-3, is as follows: DGGITQSPKYLFRKEGQNVTLSCEQNLNHDAMYWYRQDPGQGLRLIYYSQIVNDFQKGDIAEGYSVSREKKESFPLTVTSAQKNPTAFYLCASTPPDSTSGNTIYFGEGSWLTVV.

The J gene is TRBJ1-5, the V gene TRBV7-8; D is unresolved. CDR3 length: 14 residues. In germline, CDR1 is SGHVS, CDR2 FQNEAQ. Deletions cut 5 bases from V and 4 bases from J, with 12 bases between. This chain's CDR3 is CASSPRLLNQPQHF. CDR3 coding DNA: TGTGCCAGCAGCCCCCGACTCCTAAATCAGCCCCAGCATTTT.

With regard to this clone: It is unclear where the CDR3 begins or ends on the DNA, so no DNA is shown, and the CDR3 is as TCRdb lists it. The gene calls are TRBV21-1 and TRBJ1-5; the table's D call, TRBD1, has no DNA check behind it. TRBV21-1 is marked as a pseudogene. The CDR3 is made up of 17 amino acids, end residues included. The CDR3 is CASSKAWGQGAGQPQHF.

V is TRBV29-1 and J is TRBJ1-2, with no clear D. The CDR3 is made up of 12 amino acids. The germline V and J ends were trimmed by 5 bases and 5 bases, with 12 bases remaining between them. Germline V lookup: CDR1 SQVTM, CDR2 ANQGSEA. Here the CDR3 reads CSVFSQEYGYTF. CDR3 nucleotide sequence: TGCAGCGTTTTTTCACAAGAATATGGCTACACCTTC. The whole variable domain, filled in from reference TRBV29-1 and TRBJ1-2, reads SAVISQKPSRDICQRGTSLTIQCQVDSQVTMMFWYRQQPGQSLTLIATANQGSEATYESGFVIDKFPISRPNLTFSTLTVSNMSPEDSSIYLCSVFSQEYGYTFGSGTRLTVV.

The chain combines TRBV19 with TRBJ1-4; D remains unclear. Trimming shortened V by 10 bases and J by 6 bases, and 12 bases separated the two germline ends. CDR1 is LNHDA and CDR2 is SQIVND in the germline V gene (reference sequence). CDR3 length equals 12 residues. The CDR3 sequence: CATSDWDEKLFF. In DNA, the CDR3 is TGTGCCACCTCGGACTGGGATGAAAAACTGTTTTTT.

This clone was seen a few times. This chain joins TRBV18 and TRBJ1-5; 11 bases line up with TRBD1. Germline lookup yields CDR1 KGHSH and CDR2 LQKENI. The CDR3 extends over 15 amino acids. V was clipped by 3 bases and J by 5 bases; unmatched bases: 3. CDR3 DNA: TGTGCCAGCTCACCGAGGACAGGGGGCCATCAGCCCCAGCATTTT. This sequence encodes CASSPRTGGHQPQHF.

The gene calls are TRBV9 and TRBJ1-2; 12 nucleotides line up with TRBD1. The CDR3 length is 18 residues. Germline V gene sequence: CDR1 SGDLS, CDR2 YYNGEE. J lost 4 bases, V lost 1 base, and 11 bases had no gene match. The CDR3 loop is CASSVPPGDRGLSYGYTF. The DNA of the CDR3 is TGTGCCAGCAGCGTACCGCCCGGGGACAGGGGGCTAAGCTATGGCTACACCTTC.

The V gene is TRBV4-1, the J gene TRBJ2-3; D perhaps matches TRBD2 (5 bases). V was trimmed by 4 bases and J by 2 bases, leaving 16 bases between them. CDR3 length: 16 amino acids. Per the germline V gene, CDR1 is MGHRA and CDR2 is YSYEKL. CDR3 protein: CASSPRPGSYTDTQYF. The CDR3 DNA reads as TGCGCCAGCAGCCCCCGACCGGGATCATACACAGATACGCAGTATTTT.

DNA for the CDR3: TGTGCCAGCAGCTTGGGGCAGTGGGACAGGTTGAACACCATATATTTT. Its protein is CASSLGQWDRLNTIYF. This chain uses TRBV7-8 with TRBJ1-3; 8 positions match TRBD1. The CDR3 runs 16 residues. Trimming cost V 3 bases and J 7 bases; bases outside gene matches: 11. Germline V gene data show CDR1 as SGHVS and CDR2 as FQNEAQ.

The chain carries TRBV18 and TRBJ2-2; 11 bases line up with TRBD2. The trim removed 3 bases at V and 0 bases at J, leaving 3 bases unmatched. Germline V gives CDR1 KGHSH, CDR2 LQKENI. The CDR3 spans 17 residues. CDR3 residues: CASSPRTSGSNTGELFF. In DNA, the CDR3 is TGTGCCAGCTCACCGAGGACTAGCGGGTCGAACACCGGGGAGCTGTTTTTT.

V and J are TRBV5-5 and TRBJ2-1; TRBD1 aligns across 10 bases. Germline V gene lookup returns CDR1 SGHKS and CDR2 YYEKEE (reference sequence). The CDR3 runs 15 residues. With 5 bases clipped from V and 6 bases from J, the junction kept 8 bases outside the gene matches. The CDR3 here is CASRQTGGEGNEQFF. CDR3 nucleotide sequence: TGTGCCAGCAGACAGACAGGGGGCGAGGGCAATGAGCAGTTCTTC.

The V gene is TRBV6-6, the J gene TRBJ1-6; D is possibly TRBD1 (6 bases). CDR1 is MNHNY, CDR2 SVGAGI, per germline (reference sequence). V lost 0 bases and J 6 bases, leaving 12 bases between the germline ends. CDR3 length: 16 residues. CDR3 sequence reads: CASSYSAGAINSPLHF. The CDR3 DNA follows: TGTGCCAGCAGTTACTCGGCGGGGGCTATTAATTCACCCCTCCACTTT.

The CDR3 here is CATSLGPTQPQHF. The CDR3 nucleotides read TGTGCCACCAGCCTGGGGCCGACTCAGCCCCAGCATTTT. V gene TRBV15 combines with J gene TRBJ1-5; D might be TRBD1 (5 bases). Trimming shortened V by 5 bases and J by 6 bases, and 11 bases separated the two germline ends. The CDR3 contains 13 residues. Germline V lookup: CDR1 LNHNV, CDR2 YYDKDF (reference sequence).

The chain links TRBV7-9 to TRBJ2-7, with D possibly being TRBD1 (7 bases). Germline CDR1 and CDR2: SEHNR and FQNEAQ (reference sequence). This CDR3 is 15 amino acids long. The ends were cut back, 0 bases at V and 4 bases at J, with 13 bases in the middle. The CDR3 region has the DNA TGTGCCAGCAGCTTAGCTGGCAGGGGGGTTTACGAGCAGTACTTC. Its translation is CASSLAGRGVYEQYF. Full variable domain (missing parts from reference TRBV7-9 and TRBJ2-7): DTGVSQNPRHKITKRGQNVTFRCDPISEHNRLYWYRQTLGQGPEFLTYFQNEAQLEKSRLLSDRFSAERPKGSFSTLEIQRTEQGDSAMYLCASSLAGRGVYEQYFGPGTRLTVT.